This TCR beta chain was sequenced in a study of T cell responses to AZD1222 COVID-19 vaccine (dated by TCRdb to the early 2020s). For context, the study as a whole: AZD1222 recipients whose second dose came at about 4 weeks and those whose second dose came at about 12 weeks were combined into one group, since spike-specific TCR depth and breadth did not differ between the two schedules. A total of just over 230 trial participants underwent TCR sequencing, of whom about 210 received two doses of AZD1222 and 26 received two doses of the MenACWY control vaccine. Trial participants were enrolled by age into 18-55, 56-69 and 70-plus year subgroups, with approximately 150, 28 and 58 TCR-sequenced participants respectively. The paper's findings and limits, for the study overall: A significant rise in spike-specific TCR breadth and depth was observed after two AZD1222 doses relative to day 0 and relative to MenACWY recipients. Nearly half of unique spike-specific TCRs reportedly recognized epitopes outside regions mutated in the B.1.351 and B.1.1.7 variants. In the small 56-69-year group, the increase in depth fell short of significance, most likely because of low power. Conclusions about previously exposed vaccinees were limited because only five to seven AZD1222 recipients were SARS-CoV-2 seropositive at baseline. The vaccine-associated CD4 TCRs covered the entire spike protein, and the dominant responses fell in regions 160-218 and 743-854. Because no samples from the day 14 peak response were available, repertoires could be characterized only after the peak T cell response. Most participants were white British and females outnumbered males, and the authors suggested that clonal diversity may have been underestimated.

The CDR3 regions of human TCRbeta chains were subjected to immunosequencing. The study's processing was this. Repertoire TCRs were checked for matches against a reference library of SARS-CoV-2-specific TCRs that had been generated using the MIRA antigen-specificity platform. Breadth meant the fraction of unique TCRs that were SARS-CoV-2-associated, whereas depth meant the fraction of total T cells that were SARS-CoV-2-associated. Using the MIRA data, each spike-specific TCR was mapped to the spike region that the TCR reacts to and placed in a CD4 or CD8 class. Log10-transformed breadth and depth values were compared by one-way ANOVA with Sidak's multiple comparisons tests. Held by TCRdb, this immuneACCESS table contains in-frame sequences only and omits some clones. Under half of the omission traces to an unresolved V gene where checked; the cause of the rest is unknown. D and trimming were read from the DNA, whereas the V and J calls and clone size are those reported in that table. Counted in this sample were about 150,000 clones; 94% of them appeared once. The leading ten clones occupy around 1.3% of the sample.

The junction shows trimming of 2 bases on V and 6 bases on J, plus 16 bases between the germline ends. From the cysteine up to the phenylalanine, the CDR3 has a length of 16 residues. Solely the CDR3 DNA is kept, with 48 bases framed from the first base. The germline V gene (reference sequence) provides CDR1 MNHEY and CDR2 SMNVEV. For this clone: The antigen it binds to is not known. No base quality values were provided; no much bigger clone lies one nucleotide off.

Interpreted using the paper, the time point label stands for: baseline before first vaccination. Samples from vaccinated people were obtained from the UK trials COV001 and COV002, which included a single-blind randomized controlled phase 2/3 trial of AZD1222 (ChAdOx1 nCoV-19) in healthy adults. For TCRbeta chain sequencing, PBMC samples from trial participants were taken at day 0 and at day 28 after the second dose. The receptor comes from an adult in good health. This sample comprised peripheral blood, obtained on day 0 of AZD1222 vaccination. The rearrangement joined TRBV27 to TRBJ2-2; the D region may be TRBD1 or TRBD2, each matching 6 bases equally. The CDR3 protein sequence reads: CASSLRWGAGSGELFF. The nucleotides read TGTGCCAGCAGTTTACGTTGGGGGGCCGGTTCCGGGGAGCTGTTTTTT.